The present entry profiles one T cell receptor (beta chain) with its context. No antigen is known for it. This CDR3 contains 12 residues. In germline, CDR1 is MNHNS, CDR2 SASEGT. Trimming pared 4 bases from V and 7 bases from J, leaving 11 bases between. This record belongs to a study of PD-L1 blockade in urothelial cancer. Time point noted: peripheral blood 6 weeks after treatment start. Study-level findings and limits: Below-median pretreatment blood TCR clonality was associated with improved progression-free and overall survival.

Clones were read by immunoSEQ multiplex PCR, and TCRdb kept only the in-frame ones, dropping some. Here the sample spans roughly 29,000 clones, around four fifths being singletons. Sequences were derived from PBMCs, sampled around atezolizumab (anti-PD-L1) treatment. The TCR was taken from a man in his 70s with urothelial cancer. The J gene is TRBJ2-7, the V gene TRBV6-1; D gene ambiguous. The CDR3 reads CASSGNSWEQYF. CDR3 nucleotides: TGTGCCAGCAGTGGAAACTCGTGGGAGCAGTACTTC.